Listed below are T cell receptor beta chains from one sample, sequenced in a study of neoadjuvant anti-PD-1 for oral cavity cancer. Assay: immunoSEQ multiplex PCR; the TCRdb copy retains only in-frame clones and omits some. Of about 42,000 clones listed, approximately 80% are singletons. The input for sequencing was PBMCs, taken after nivolumab (anti-PD-1) treatment. The source of these receptors is a person between 40 and 85 years old with oral cavity squamous cell carcinoma. CDR3s include the opening cysteine and the closing phenylalanine or tryptophan. The order of the fields is D gene, J gene, clone size, V gene, CDR3 protein, CDR3 DNA. A D gene is named only where the DNA matches it firmly. Size values are once, few and many counts, or a class for expanded clones, and some rows have none.

TRBD2	TRBJ2-1	.	TRBV7-2	CASSRGTTGNEQFF	TGTGCCAGCAGTAGAGGGACTACCGGAAATGAGCAGTTCTTC
TRBD1	TRBJ2-7	.	TRBV19	CASSSGQALYEQYF	TGTGCCAGTAGTTCAGGACAGGCGCTCTACGAGCAGTACTTC
.	TRBJ1-2	few	TRBV5-4	CASTLGGINYGYTF	TGTGCCAGCACCTTGGGGGGGATAAACTATGGCTACACCTTC
TRBD1	TRBJ1-6	.	TRBV27	CASRIQGGSYNSPLHF	TGTGCCAGCAGAATACAGGGGGGCTCCTATAATTCACCCCTCCACTTT
.	TRBJ1-5	.	TRBV18	CASSPPADTRNQPQHF	TGTGCCAGCTCACCACCCGCCGACACTCGGAATCAGCCCCAGCATTTT
.	TRBJ1-1	.	TRBV2	CASLGDPNTEAFF	TGTGCCAGCCTTGGGGACCCGAACACTGAAGCTTTCTTT
.	TRBJ2-1	.	TRBV7-2	CASSRHGGEQFF	TGTGCCAGCAGTCGACACGGGGGTGAGCAGTTCTTC
TRBD1	TRBJ2-2	few	TRBV7-8	CASSSRQGPTTGELFF	TGTGCCAGCAGCAGCCGACAGGGGCCAACCACCGGGGAGCTGTTTTTT
.	TRBJ1-1	.	TRBV5-4	CASSTRDNNEAFF	TGTGCCAGCAGCACCCGGGACAACAATGAAGCTTTCTTT
TRBD2	TRBJ2-1	.	TRBV14	CASSSSGGASNEQFF	TGTGCCAGCAGCTCTAGCGGGGGGGCCTCCAATGAGCAGTTCTTC
.	TRBJ1-2	.	TRBV30	CAWSVSRDGYTF	TGTGCCTGGAGTGTGTCAAGAGATGGCTACACCTTC
TRBD1	TRBJ1-1	.	TRBV6-5	CASSPGGWNTEAFF	TGTGCCAGCAGCCCAGGGGGTTGGAACACTGAAGCTTTCTTT
.	TRBJ1-1	once	TRBV7-9	CASSPGGTNTEAFF	TGTGCCAGCAGCCCGGGGGGGACCAACACTGAAGCTTTCTTT
TRBD2	TRBJ2-7	.	TRBV30	CALWTSGSYEQYF	TGTGCCTTATGGACTAGCGGGAGCTACGAGCAGTACTTC
.	TRBJ1-1	.	TRBV6-5	CASSYSIGGGRTEAFF	TGTGCCAGCAGTTACTCTATAGGTGGGGGGCGGACTGAAGCTTTCTTT
TRBD1	TRBJ1-1	few	TRBV19	CASSRDRSNTEAFF	TGTGCCAGTAGTCGGGACAGGTCAAACACTGAAGCTTTCTTT
.	TRBJ2-3	.	TRBV6-1	CASLSQGHTDTQYF	TGTGCCAGCCTTTCCCAGGGCCACACAGATACGCAGTATTTT
TRBD1	TRBJ1-2	.	TRBV7-9	CASSWTGSPHGYTF	TGTGCCAGCAGCTGGACAGGGTCTCCTCATGGCTACACCTTC
.	TRBJ1-2	.	TRBV20-1	CSARFNYGYTF	TGCAGTGCTAGATTCAACTATGGCTACACCTTC
.	TRBJ2-2	.	TRBV6-5	CASRLSLGNTGELFF	TGTGCCAGCAGGTTAAGTCTGGGGAACACCGGGGAGCTGTTTTTT
.	TRBJ2-7	.	TRBV11-2	CASSLEAGPYEQYF	TGTGCCAGCAGCTTAGAAGCAGGGCCCTACGAGCAGTACTTC
.	TRBJ1-1	.	TRBV28	CASSPWGGDEAFF	TGTGCCAGCAGTCCATGGGGGGGCGATGAAGCTTTCTTT
.	TRBJ1-5	.	TRBV5-1	CASSFLGQADQPQHF	TGCGCCAGCAGCTTTTTGGGTCAGGCAGATCAGCCCCAGCATTTT
.	TRBJ2-7	once	TRBV5-1	CASSSDAASYEQYF	TGCGCCAGCAGCTCGGACGCCGCCTCCTACGAGCAGTACTTC
.	TRBJ2-7	.	TRBV7-8	CASSLVGEGAYEQYF	TGTGCCAGCAGCTTAGTGGGCGAAGGGGCCTACGAGCAGTACTTC
TRBD1	TRBJ1-4	.	TRBV19	CASSIDGDRRNEKLFF	TGTGCCAGTAGTATTGATGGGGACAGGAGGAATGAAAAACTGTTTTTT
TRBD1	TRBJ2-7	.	TRBV7-9	CASSPGTGGFYEQYF	TGTGCCAGCAGCCCCGGGACAGGGGGATTTTACGAGCAGTACTTC
.	TRBJ1-2	.	TRBV5-4	CASSLGITAYGYTF	TGTGCCAGCAGCTTGGGTATTACCGCCTATGGCTACACCTTC
.	TRBJ2-1	once	TRBV27	CASSVRPYNEQFF	TGTGCCAGCAGTGTCCGCCCCTACAATGAGCAGTTCTTC
.	TRBJ2-7	few	TRBV19	CASSIRDVASYEQYF	TGTGCCAGTAGTATCAGGGACGTAGCTTCCTACGAGCAGTACTTC
.	TRBJ1-5	.	TRBV6-1	CASSDLAGQGNQPQHF	TGTGCCAGCAGTGACTTGGCAGGGCAGGGGAATCAGCCCCAGCATTTT
.	TRBJ1-4	.	TRBV7-9	CASSSLRGSNEKLFF	TGTGCCAGCAGCTCTCTGAGGGGATCTAATGAAAAACTGTTTTTT
TRBD1	TRBJ1-2	.	TRBV28	CASRGTGYGYTF	TGTGCCAGCAGGGGGACAGGGTATGGCTACACCTTC
.	TRBJ1-2	.	TRBV5-1	CASRLDAGANYGYTF	TGCGCCAGCAGGCTTGATGCAGGAGCAAACTATGGCTACACCTTC
TRBD2	TRBJ2-2	.	TRBV5-1	CASSLAGNTGELFF	TGCGCCAGCAGCCTAGCGGGGAACACCGGGGAGCTGTTTTTT
.	TRBJ1-2	.	TRBV15	CATTDRHDYGYTF	TGTGCCACCACGGACAGACATGACTATGGCTACACCTTC
.	TRBJ2-7	.	TRBV20-1	CSASPHEQYF	TGCAGTGCGAGTCCCCACGAGCAGTACTTC
.	TRBJ2-7	.	TRBV11-2	CASSLDLVGGHNYEQYF	TGTGCCAGCAGCTTAGATCTGGTAGGAGGTCATAACTACGAGCAGTACTTC
.	TRBJ1-2	once	TRBV21-1	CASSKSGDSYGYTF	TGTGCCAGCAGCAAATCGGGAGACAGTTATGGCTACACCTTC
.	TRBJ2-3	.	TRBV7-9	CASSLIHSMGTDTQYF	TGTGCCAGCAGCTTAATCCACTCGATGGGGACAGATACGCAGTATTTT
.	TRBJ2-3	few	TRBV30	CAWSVHRTDTQYF	TGTGCCTGGAGTGTTCACCGCACAGATACGCAGTATTTT
.	TRBJ1-1	.	TRBV11-2	CASSSKRGAEAFF	TGTGCCAGCAGCTCAAAACGAGGCGCTGAAGCTTTCTTT
TRBD1	TRBJ1-5	.	TRBV27	CASSTGDYQPQHF	TGTGCCAGCAGCACAGGGGATTATCAGCCCCAGCATTTT
TRBD1	TRBJ2-1	.	TRBV9	CASSPRGQYNEQFF	TGTGCCAGCAGCCCAAGGGGACAGTACAATGAGCAGTTCTTC
.	TRBJ1-1	.	TRBV30	CAWQGMNTEAFF	TGTGCCTGGCAGGGGATGAACACTGAAGCTTTCTTT
.	TRBJ1-3	.	TRBV4-1	CASSQDPRGRGSGNTIYF	TGCGCCAGCAGCCAAGACCCTCGGGGGAGGGGCTCTGGAAACACCATATATTTT
.	TRBJ1-2	once	TRBV29-1	CSVEDIGSTF	TGCAGCGTTGAAGACATCGGCAGCACCTTC
.	TRBJ2-3	.	TRBV7-8	CASSPGVASGTDTQYF	TGTGCCAGCAGCCCCGGGGTAGCCAGTGGCACAGATACGCAGTATTTT
.	TRBJ2-2	.	TRBV10-1	CASSKGTGELFF	TGCGCCAGCAGCAAAGGCACCGGGGAGCTGTTTTTT
TRBD1	TRBJ2-3	.	TRBV11-2	CASSLEGQGSTDTQYF	TGTGCCAGCAGCTTAGAGGGACAGGGGTCTACAGATACGCAGTATTTT
.	TRBJ1-1	.	TRBV7-2	CASSFYPNTEAFF	TGTGCCAGCAGCTTTTATCCGAACACTGAAGCTTTCTTT
.	TRBJ1-1	once	TRBV5-4	CASSLAFPRDTEAFF	TGTGCCAGCAGCTTGGCCTTTCCCAGGGACACTGAAGCTTTCTTT
TRBD1	TRBJ2-1	few	TRBV7-9	CVYTRQGHYNEQFF	TGTGTCTATACCCGACAGGGGCACTACAATGAGCAGTTCTTC